Given below is one T cell receptor (beta chain) in context. No antigen is known for it. No much larger clone is present one base from it, and per-base qualities are unavailable. Each clonotype received, on average, around 10x coverage in deep resolution sequencing performed on a MiSeq, where the target depth lay between 1 in 1 million and 1 in 200,000 T cells. The immunoSEQ hsTCRB Kit was used to generate TCR beta libraries. Turning to the authors' computational methods: ImmunoSEQ Data Assistant and ImmunoSEQ Analyzer were used for data analysis, and V, D and J genes were assigned according to IMGT definitions. Clonality, with values ranging from 0 to 1, was calculated as one minus the normalized Shannon entropy of productive rearrangement frequencies. Only overrepresented clonotypes making up at least 0.05% of the repertoire of each patient were included in the public clonotype analysis. Approximately 13 age-matched healthy donor repertoires from immuneACCESS served as clonality controls. The clones in this table, taken by TCRdb from immuneACCESS, are in-frame only. Not every clone is retained; where verified, under half of the shortfall comes from an unresolved V gene, and the cause of the rest is unknown. V and J calls and clone size are those listed in that table; D and trimming were worked out from the DNA. The sample table records about 50,000 clones; roughly 58% of these occur just once. About 24% of the sample belongs to the ten largest clones.

The time point label, read with the paper, signifies: progressive disease on ibrutinib. Approximately 2 micrograms of genomic DNA were extracted from cryopreserved PBMCs for TCR beta library preparation. High-throughput TCR beta sequencing was performed on longitudinal blood samples from CLL patients receiving ibrutinib monotherapy. The patients took part in an open-label, single-center phase 2 trial of ibrutinib monotherapy. The CDR3 numbers 15 residues from cysteine through phenylalanine. The DNA shown is the 45-base CDR3, in frame from base 1. The junction carries 9 bases between V and J, which are trimmed by 1 base and 3 bases respectively. CDR1 MGHDK and CDR2 SYGVNS are derived from the germline V gene. This entry is derived from a study of cytotoxic CD8 clonotypes in ibrutinib-treated CLL (dated by TCRdb to the early 2020s). With respect to the entire study: The cohort included some 14 treatment-naive and roughly ten relapsed/refractory patients; approximately 17 were IGHV unmutated. Of the roughly 86 people in the trial, 25 to 30 had longitudinal samples available. Samples averaged approximately 260,000 productive templates and 94,082 productive rearrangements. Response samples were obtained after a median of 12 months of treatment, with a range of roughly 6 to 40 months. Partial responses were observed in about 24 patients and complete responses in 2; after a median follow-up of roughly 72 months, remission was maintained in around 14 patients and progression was observed in approximately twelve. Cryopreserved peripheral blood mononuclear cells were collected before treatment, at response, and at either disease progression or sustained remission. All remission and progressive disease samples were collected while patients were still receiving ibrutinib. Overall study outcomes, separate from this receptor: Sampling times were not matched between sustained-remission and progressing patients, and lymph node repertoires were not studied. Baseline clonality exceeded that of age-matched healthy donors and correlated strongly with circulating CD8+ T-cell counts. Public clonotypes were rare and either shrank or stayed stable during treatment, and the rise in clonality at ibrutinib response reflected expansion of private clonotypes. At ibrutinib response clonality went up, during sustained remission it held steady, and at progression it dropped back toward baseline.

The sequencing here drew on PBMCs, taken at disease progression, from a patient treated with ibrutinib. This chain is built from TRBV25-1 and TRBJ2-2; there is no confident call for the D gene. This receptor was obtained from a human donor with chronic lymphocytic leukemia. Here is the DNA: TGTGCCAGCAGTGAATTTGGCCGAGACACCGGGGAGCTGTTTTTT. This gives the protein CASSEFGRDTGELFF.